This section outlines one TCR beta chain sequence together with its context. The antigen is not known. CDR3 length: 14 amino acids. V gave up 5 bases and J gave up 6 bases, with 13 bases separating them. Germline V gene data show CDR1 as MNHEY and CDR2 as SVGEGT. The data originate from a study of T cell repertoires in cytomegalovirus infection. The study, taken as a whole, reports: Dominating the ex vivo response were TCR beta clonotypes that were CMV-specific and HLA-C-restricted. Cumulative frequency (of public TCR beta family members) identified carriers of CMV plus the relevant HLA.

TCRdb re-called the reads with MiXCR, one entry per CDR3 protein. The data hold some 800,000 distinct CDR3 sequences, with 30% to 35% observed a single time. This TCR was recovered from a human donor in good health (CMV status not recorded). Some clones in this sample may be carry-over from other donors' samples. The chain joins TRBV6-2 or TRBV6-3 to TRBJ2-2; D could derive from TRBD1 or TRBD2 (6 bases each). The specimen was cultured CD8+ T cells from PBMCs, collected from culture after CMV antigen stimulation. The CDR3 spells CASSRRGGSGELFF. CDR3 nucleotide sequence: TGTGCCAGCAGTCGCCGAGGGGGGTCCGGGGAGCTGTTTTTT.